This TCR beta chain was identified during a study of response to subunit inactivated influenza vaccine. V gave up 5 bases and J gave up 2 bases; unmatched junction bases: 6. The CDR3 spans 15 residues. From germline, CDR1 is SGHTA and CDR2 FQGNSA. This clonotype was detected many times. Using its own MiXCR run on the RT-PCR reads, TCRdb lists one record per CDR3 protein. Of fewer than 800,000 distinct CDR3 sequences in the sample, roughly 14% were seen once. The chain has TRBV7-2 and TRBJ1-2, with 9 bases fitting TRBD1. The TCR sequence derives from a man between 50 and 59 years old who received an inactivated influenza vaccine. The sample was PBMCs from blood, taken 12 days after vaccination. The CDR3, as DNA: TGTGCCAGCAGCGCGACAGGGGGTGGGAACTATGGCTACACCTTC. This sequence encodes CASSATGGGNYGYTF. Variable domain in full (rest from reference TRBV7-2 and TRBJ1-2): GAGVSQSPSNKVTEKGKDVELRCDPISGHTALYWYRQSLGQGLEFLIYFQGNSAPDKSGLPSDRFSAERTGGSVSTLTIQRTQQEDSAVYLCASSATGGGNYGYTFGSGTRLTVV.